This T cell receptor (beta chain) was sequenced in a study of shared clonotypes between healthy human individuals. In the study overall: For every donor, three CD4 naive, three CD4 memory, two CD8 naive and one CD8 memory plates were used. Study results and limitations: Deeper or shallower sequencing was expected to change how clonotypes are shared among donors.

The length of the CDR3 is 13 residues. Germline assignment: CDR1 SGHRS and CDR2 YFSETQ. Trimming removed 5 bases at V and 2 bases at J, with 10 bases between. When replicate PCRs were run on sorted subsets, they used around 200 ng DNA, about 30,000 T cell genomes. Study processing details: ImmunoSEQ output held junction-only sequences without quality scores, so filtering differed. TCRdb's table, derived via immunoSEQ multiplex PCR, lists solely in-frame clones and lacks some. V and J calls plus clone size are reproduced from that table; the DNA served to infer D and trimming. The sample includes around 1,000,000 clones, 77% of them seen just once. Notes on this clone: Its target is unknown.

This TCR came from a man younger than 35 in good health. Some clones in this sample may be carry-over from other donors' samples. The chain is built from TRBV5-1 and TRBJ1-2; D uncertain. Material for sequencing was memory CD4+ T cells from PBMCs. The subset: CD45RA-negative fraction. The CDR3 DNA follows: TGCGCCAGCAGTCTTACACTAAACTATGGCTACACCTTC. Translation gives CASSLTLNYGYTF.